Following are 24 T cell receptor beta chains from one sample sequenced in a study of CXCR3-negative and CXCR3-positive naive CD8 T cells. The method, 5' RACE with UMI labels, was used to prepare the TRB cDNA libraries. For each CDR3 protein, TCRdb gives one entry from its re-call of the 5' RACE reads, without DNA. The record lists about 3,900 distinct CDR3 sequences, of which the ten most abundant hold under 2%. Sequencing was carried out using naive CXCR3- CD8+ T cells from blood. Subset here: CD45RO-CCR7+CD27+CD95- naive CD8+ T cells lacking CXCR3 (TNR3-). These receptors all come from a human donor in good health. Some clones in this sample may be carry-over from other donors' samples.

This clonotype is classed as medium-sized by frequency. The chain links TRBV9 to TRBJ2-1; TCRdb names TRBD2, which stays unverified in the absence of DNA. The CDR3 runs to 17 residues. The V gene's germline CDR1 is SGDLS and CDR2 YYNGEE. The CDR3 loop is CASSAEPLAVALYEQFF.

The chain has TRBV4-3 and TRBJ2-3; TCRdb calls TRBD1, which cannot be checked without DNA. Germline lookup yields CDR1 LGHNA and CDR2 YSLEER. The CDR3 runs 16 residues. This CDR3 reads CASSLGTGLGTDTQYF.

The chain employs TRBV30 and TRBJ2-3; the TCRdb D gene call, TRBD1, has no DNA to confirm it. Germline loops: CDR1 GTSNPN, CDR2 SVGIG (reference sequence). The CDR3 consists of 17 residues. The CDR3 sequence is CAWSVQRTGPWSDTQYF. Variable domain in full (rest from reference TRBV30 and TRBJ2-3): SQTIHQWPATLVQPVGSPLSLECTVEGTSNPNLYWYRQAAGRGLQLLFYSVGIGQISSEVPQNLSASRPQDRQFILSSKKLLLSDSGFYLCAWSVQRTGPWSDTQYFGPGTRLTVL.

V usage is TRBV6-1 and J usage is TRBJ2-5; there is no DNA to check the TCRdb D call of TRBD1. The CDR3 is made up of 15 amino acids. Per germline, CDR1 MNHNS and CDR2 SASEGT. CDR3 amino acids: CASMETPPWVETQYF.

Judged by frequency, this clonotype is medium-sized. V and J are TRBV7-2 and TRBJ2-7; TCRdb outputs TRBD2, but without DNA this stays unchecked. The CDR3 runs to 14 residues. Looked up from germline, CDR1 is SGHTA and CDR2 is FQGNSA. CDR3 protein: CASRLGAGFYEQYF.

This clonotype is called medium-sized based on its frequency. The V and J genes are TRBV3-1 and TRBJ2-7; the TRBD1 assignment by TCRdb is unverifiable without DNA. This CDR3 has 14 amino acids. Germline lookup yields CDR1 LGHDT and CDR2 YNNKEL (reference sequence). The CDR3 loop reads CASSGTGPSYEQYF.

The chain links TRBV29-1 to TRBJ2-1; the TRBD1 assignment by TCRdb is unverifiable without DNA. The CDR3 loop spans 11 amino acids. Looked up from germline, CDR1 is SQVTM and CDR2 is ANQGSEA. The CDR3 loop is CSAQGAGEQFF.

CDR3 sequence reads: CASGIQGHEQFF. The V gene is TRBV12-5, the J gene TRBJ2-1; absent DNA, TCRdb's TRBD2 call cannot be checked. CDR3 length equals 12 residues. Germline CDR1 is LGHNT and CDR2 is FRNRAP.

According to its frequency, this clonotype is medium-sized. The chain uses TRBV29-1 and TRBJ1-1; as DNA is missing, the TRBD1 call by TCRdb cannot be tested. The CDR3 totals 12 residues. The V gene's germline CDR1 is SQVTM and CDR2 ANQGSEA. The CDR3 loop is CSPGTVNTEAFF.

The chain employs TRBV4-3 and TRBJ1-1; TCRdb names TRBD1, which stays unverified in the absence of DNA. This CDR3 is built from 20 residues. The germline CDR1 and CDR2 sequences are LGHNA and YSLEER. This chain's CDR3 is CASSQDMPPVRGEENTEAFF.

The CDR3 region is CSWRDSSSYEQYF. The rearrangement links TRBV29-1 to TRBJ2-7; TCRdb designates TRBD2, a call that cannot be tested without DNA. Per the germline V gene, CDR1 is SQVTM and CDR2 is ANQGSEA. There are 13 residues in the CDR3.

The chain is built from TRBV6-5 and TRBJ2-5; TCRdb outputs TRBD1, but without DNA this stays unchecked. Germline V CDR1 and CDR2: MNHEY, SVGAGI. The CDR3 sequence is 15 residues long. The CDR3 region is CASITGQLPQETQYF.

This clonotype registers medium-sized by frequency. J is TRBJ2-2 and V is TRBV20-1; TCRdb outputs TRBD1, but without DNA this stays unchecked. The CDR3 totals 14 residues. Germline V gene lookup returns CDR1 DFQATT and CDR2 SNEGSKA (reference sequence). The CDR3: CSARRAADTGELFF.

This chain links TRBV6-6 with TRBJ2-2; no DNA is available, so the TRBD2 call from TCRdb remains unchecked. The CDR3 loop spans 17 amino acids. The V gene's germline CDR1 is MNHNY and CDR2 SVGAGI (reference sequence). The CDR3 sequence: CASSYPSAGGFPGELFF.

In terms of frequency, this clonotype is medium-sized. V and J are TRBV7-2 and TRBJ2-1. CDR3 length: 14 residues. Germline V lookup: CDR1 SGHTA, CDR2 FQGNSA. The CDR3 is CASSLARIYNEQFF.

The V gene is TRBV29-1, the J gene TRBJ2-5. In germline, CDR1 is SQVTM, CDR2 ANQGSEA. This CDR3 spans 13 amino acids. CDR3 loop: CSVGDQGEETQYF.

Frequency places this clonotype as medium-sized. V usage is TRBV29-1 and J usage is TRBJ2-1; TCRdb reports TRBD1, a call that lacks DNA to check it against. This CDR3 has 12 amino acids. Germline V CDR1 and CDR2: SQVTM, ANQGSEA. CDR3 amino acids: CSGEQGENEQFF.

The chain carries TRBV5-1 and TRBJ2-5; checking the TCRdb D call of TRBD2 is not possible without DNA. Germline lookup yields CDR1 SGHRS and CDR2 YFSETQ. There are 15 residues in the CDR3. CDR3 region: CASSLGRGPLVTQYF. The variable domain in full, completed from reference TRBV5-1 and TRBJ2-5, reads KAGVTQTPRYLIKTRGQQVTLSCSPISGHRSVSWYQQTPGQGLQFLFEYFSETQRNKGNFPGRFSGRQFSNSRSEMNVSTLELGDSALYLCASSLGRGPLVTQYFGPGTRLLVL.

The chain combines TRBV25-1 with TRBJ1-1; with no DNA, the TCRdb D assignment of TRBD1 cannot be verified. The germline V gene has CDR1 MGHDK and CDR2 SYGVNS. CDR3 length: 16 residues. CDR3 protein: CASRETTVLSNPEAFF.

Frequency places this clonotype as medium-sized. The genes are TRBV29-1 and TRBJ1-2. The length of the CDR3 is 13 residues. From germline, CDR1 is SQVTM and CDR2 ANQGSEA. The CDR3 sequence: CSAGLAPNYGYTF.

The chain links TRBV7-3 to TRBJ2-1. From germline, CDR1 is SGHTA and CDR2 FQGTGA. The CDR3 length is 12 residues. CDR3 amino acids: CASSDLNNEQFF. Full variable domain (outside the CDR3, taken from reference TRBV7-3 and TRBJ2-1): GAGVSQTPSNKVTEKGKYVELRCDPISGHTALYWYRQSLGQGPEFLIYFQGTGAADDSGLPNDRFFAVRPEGSVSTLKIQRTERGDSAVYLCASSDLNNEQFFGPGTRLTVL.

This clonotype is identified as medium-sized from frequency. This chain uses TRBV25-1 with TRBJ2-3; TCRdb outputs TRBD2, but without DNA this stays unchecked. Germline V CDR1 and CDR2: MGHDK, SYGVNS. This CDR3 contains 18 residues. The CDR3: CASSEYFLARDAADTQYF.

This chain connects TRBV28 to TRBJ2-1; checking the TCRdb D call of TRBD2 is not possible without DNA. Germline lookup yields CDR1 MDHEN and CDR2 SYDVKM. The CDR3 runs to 14 residues. The CDR3 is CASSFTAGYNEQFF.

By frequency, this clonotype registers medium-sized. The chain has TRBV4-3 and TRBJ2-1; TCRdb's assignment of TRBD1 cannot be checked, as there is no DNA. The germline gives CDR1 LGHNA, CDR2 YSLEER. The CDR3 runs to 15 residues. Here the CDR3 reads CASSQDRGGPSEQFF.